The 14 T cell receptor beta chains given below trace back to one sample, sequenced in a study of blood T cell repertoires in COVID-19. Generated by immunoSEQ multiplex PCR, the TCRdb table keeps only in-frame clones and is missing some. The sample contains 350,000 to 500,000 clones, about 90% of which appear only once. The material sequenced was peripheral blood. The origin of the receptors is a man aged 18 to 29 with COVID-19, enrolled during active disease.

V usage is TRBV6-6 and J usage is TRBJ1-2, with 8 bases fitting TRBD1. CDR3 length: 13 residues. Trimming removed 5 bases from V and 4 bases from J; junction bases left unmatched: 3. CDR1 and CDR2 from the germline V gene are MNHNY and SVGAGI (reference sequence). CDR3 region: CASSGQGGYGYTF. CDR3 nucleotides: TGTGCCAGCAGTGGACAGGGCGGCTATGGCTACACCTTC.

This clone was counted once. V is TRBV19 and J is TRBJ1-2, with D maybe TRBD1 (6 bases). The V gene lost 3 bases and the J gene lost 4 bases, with 15 bases spanning the gap. This CDR3 has 15 residues. Germline CDR1 and CDR2: LNHDA and SQIVND (reference sequence). CDR3 coding DNA: TGTGCCAGTAGTATCGCGGTCCAGGGGACCTATGGCTACACCTTC. It codes for CASSIAVQGTYGYTF.

This clone was seen a handful of times. J is TRBJ2-3 and V is TRBV7-2, with 9 bases that match TRBD2. Trimming took 2 bases from V and 4 from J; bases not matched to a gene: 4. The CDR3 has 15 residues. Germline V gene sequence: CDR1 SGHTA, CDR2 FQGNSA. The CDR3, as DNA: TGTGCCAGCAGCTTACTAGCGGGAACCCCAGATACGCAGTATTTT. Its protein is CASSLLAGTPDTQYF.

V is TRBV4-1 and J is TRBJ1-1, with D unresolved. Per the germline V gene, CDR1 is MGHRA and CDR2 is YSYEKL. Trimming removed 0 bases at V and 5 bases at J, with 16 bases between. This CDR3 is built from 16 residues. The CDR3 DNA reads TGCGCCAGCAGCCAAGATATGGTCCGGCCGACAACTGAAGCTTTCTTT. Translated: CASSQDMVRPTTEAFF.

This chain joins TRBV27 and TRBJ2-3; D unresolved. This CDR3 region has 14 residues. Germline assignment: CDR1 MNHEY and CDR2 SMNVEV (reference sequence). V gave up 2 bases and J gave up 5 bases, with 11 bases separating them. CDR3 in DNA: TGTGCCAGCAGTTTAAACATGTTGGTAGATACGCAGTATTTT. Translation: CASSLNMLVDTQYF.

The rearrangement links TRBV2 to TRBJ2-1; 14 nucleotides agree with TRBD2. The CDR3 sequence is 15 residues long. Germline V gene sequence: CDR1 SNHLY, CDR2 FYNNEI. Trimming took 4 bases from V and 4 from J; bases not matched to a gene: 0. CDR3 DNA sequence: TGTGCCAGCAGTGGACTAGCGGGAGGGTACAATGAGCAGTTCTTC. It codes for CASSGLAGGYNEQFF.

The rearrangement joins TRBV13 to TRBJ2-5, with 7 bases matching TRBD2. The CDR3 runs 14 residues. V dropped 6 bases and J dropped 3; count of bases not matched to a gene: 7. Germline V gene lookup returns CDR1 PRHDT and CDR2 FYEKMQ (reference sequence). CDR3 sequence: CASRTKGGKETQYF. CDR3 DNA sequence: TGTGCCAGCAGGACCAAGGGAGGGAAAGAGACCCAGTACTTC.

The chain recombines TRBV12-5 with TRBJ1-5; TRBD1 aligns across 11 bases. V lost 3 bases to trimming and J lost 6 bases; unmatched junction nucleotides: 4. The length of the CDR3 is 15 residues. CDR1 LGHNT and CDR2 FRNRAP come from the germline V gene. The CDR3 DNA reads TGTGCTAGTGGTTTTGGGGACAGGGGGTTTCAGCCCCAGCATTTT. Translating gives CASGFGDRGFQPQHF.

This chain uses TRBV6-4 with TRBJ2-1, with a tentative D call TRBD1 (5 bases). Germline V gene sequence: CDR1 MRHNA, CDR2 SNTAGT. Trimming removed 0 bases from V and 5 bases from J, with 5 bases in between. The CDR3 is made up of 13 amino acids. The CDR3 is CASSDSDNNEQFF. The CDR3 nucleotides read TGTGCCAGCAGTGACTCGGACAACAATGAGCAGTTCTTC.

The V call is TRBV7-9, the J call TRBJ2-4; D is unclear. Trimming stripped 3 bases from V and 0 bases from J, with 6 bases between. The CDR3 consists of 14 residues. Germline V gives CDR1 SEHNR, CDR2 FQNEAQ (reference sequence). The CDR3 loop is CASSFVLAKNIQYF. CDR3 in DNA: TGTGCCAGCAGCTTCGTTCTAGCCAAAAACATTCAGTACTTC.

The chain links TRBV6-5 to TRBJ1-1; TRBD1 might be the D (5 bases). The CDR3 extends over 15 amino acids. The V gene lost 6 bases and the J gene lost 0 bases, with 14 bases spanning the gap. Germline CDR1 MNHEY, CDR2 SVGAGI. CDR3 nucleotides: TGTGCCAGCAGGAGGCAGGGCCACATGAACACTGAAGCTTTCTTT. Its translation is CASRRQGHMNTEAFF.

This clone was seen only a few times. The chain carries TRBV7-9 and TRBJ2-2; TRBD2 is a possible D gene (6 bases). Between the trimmed V and J ends, which lost 8 bases and 4 bases, there was a span of 17 bases. There are 15 residues in the CDR3. The germline gives CDR1 SEHNR, CDR2 FQNEAQ (reference sequence). As DNA, the CDR3 is TGTGCCAGCGGAACCGGGACTTCTCTCACCGGGGAGCTGTTTTTT. Its translation: CASGTGTSLTGELFF.

The chain carries TRBV18 and TRBJ1-1; D is uncertain. Trimming took off 5 bases at V and 5 bases at J, with 12 bases between the two ends. This CDR3 is built from 13 residues. CDR1 and CDR2 from the germline V gene are KGHSH and LQKENI. CDR3 in DNA: TGTGCCAGCTCATGGTCCGGCGGGACTGAAGCTTTCTTT. It specifies CASSWSGGTEAFF.

V gene TRBV5-1 combines with J gene TRBJ2-7, with unresolved D. The CDR3 is 14 amino acids. In germline, CDR1 is SGHRS, CDR2 YFSETQ. Between the trimmed V and J ends, which lost 0 bases and 3 bases, there was a span of 10 bases. In DNA form, the CDR3 reads TGCGCCAGCAGCTTGGGGGCAGGCTTCTACGAGCAGTACTTC. This encodes CASSLGAGFYEQYF.